Described below is a single TCR beta chain sequence and its context. Antigen: not known. The data belong to a study of cytomegalovirus exposure and HLA in healthy donors. Notes on the study in general: Being indistinguishable, some V segments were excluded, TRBV6-2 and TRBV6-3 among them. An Asian-associated ancestry cluster reportedly showed fewer N-insertions than the approximately 670-donor mean in a later analysis. With further analysis later on, most CMV-associated TCR beta chains appeared HLA-restricted.

CMV serostatus was not recorded for this donor. CDR1 and CDR2 from the germline V gene are WNHNN and SYGVQD (reference sequence). CDR3 size: 14 residues. V lost 6 bases and J 5 bases, leaving 14 bases between the germline ends. The PCR contained 60 Vbeta and 13 Jbeta primers. The table came from immunoSEQ multiplex PCR; TCRdb's copy has only in-frame clones and leaves some out. The data hold over 95,000 clones, with 70% to 80% observed a single time. The chain uses TRBV10-1 and TRBJ2-1; tentative D call: TRBD2 (6 bases). This sequence originates from a human donor in good health. Sequenced material: PBMCs. The CDR3 DNA reads as TGCGCCAGCAGAGCAACCCCGGGGGACAATGAGCAGTTCTTC. Translation gives CASRATPGDNEQFF.